This T cell receptor beta chain was captured by sequencing in a study of vaccination and CD4 T cells after COVID-19. Study findings and constraints: Nearly all convalescent vaccine-specific clones, 304 of 307, recognized only SARS-CoV-2 spike. SARS-CoV-2-reactive clonotypes rose nonsignificantly, with the median going from approximately 21 to 38.

The Oncomine TCR Beta short-read assay sequenced DNA from cultured CD4+ T cells. Each CDR3 protein gets one entry after TCRdb re-called the PCR reads with MiXCR. Of approximately 4,000 distinct CDR3 sequences in the sample, about 38% were seen once. Treatment defined: roughly ten-day PBMC culture with coronavirus spike peptide pools or control peptides (ViraFEST assay). CDR1 and CDR2 (germline): DFQATT, SNEGSKA (reference sequence). This CDR3 is built from 14 residues. V was shortened by 1 base and J by 2 bases, with 10 bases between the two germline ends. This clonotype has just a few counts. Antigen unknown.

Material for sequencing was CD4+ T cells from blood, cultured in vitro. The chain couples TRBV20-1 to TRBJ2-3, with TRBD2 as a possible D gene (5 bases). The sequence came from a human donor who had recovered from COVID-19. The DNA of the CDR3 is TGCAGTGCTAGAGCGGGAACAAACACAGATACGCAGTATTTT. This encodes CSARAGTNTDTQYF.